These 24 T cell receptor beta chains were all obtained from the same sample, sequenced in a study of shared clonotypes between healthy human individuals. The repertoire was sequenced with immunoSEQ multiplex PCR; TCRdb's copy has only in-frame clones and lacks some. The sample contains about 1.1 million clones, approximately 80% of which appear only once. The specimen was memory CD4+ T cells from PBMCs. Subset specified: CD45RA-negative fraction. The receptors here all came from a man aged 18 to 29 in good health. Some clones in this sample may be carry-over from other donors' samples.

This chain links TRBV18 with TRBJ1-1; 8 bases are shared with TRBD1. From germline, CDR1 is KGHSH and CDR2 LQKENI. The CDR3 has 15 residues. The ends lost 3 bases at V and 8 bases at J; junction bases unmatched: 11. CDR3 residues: CASSPKQTGAGEAFF. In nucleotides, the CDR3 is TGTGCCAGCTCACCCAAACAGACAGGGGCGGGGGAAGCTTTCTTT.

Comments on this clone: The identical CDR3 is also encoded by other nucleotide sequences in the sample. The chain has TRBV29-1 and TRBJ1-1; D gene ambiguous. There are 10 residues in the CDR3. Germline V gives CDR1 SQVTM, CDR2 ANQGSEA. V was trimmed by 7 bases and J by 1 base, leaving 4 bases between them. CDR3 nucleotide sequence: TGCAGCGCCAGGAACACTGAAGCTTTCTTT. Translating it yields CSARNTEAFF.

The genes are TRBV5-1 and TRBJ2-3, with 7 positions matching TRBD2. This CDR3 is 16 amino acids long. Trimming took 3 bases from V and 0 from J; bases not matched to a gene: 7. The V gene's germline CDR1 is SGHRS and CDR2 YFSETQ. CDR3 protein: CASSSAGTLSTDTQYF. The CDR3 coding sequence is TGCGCCAGCAGCTCAGCGGGAACTCTTAGCACAGATACGCAGTATTTT.

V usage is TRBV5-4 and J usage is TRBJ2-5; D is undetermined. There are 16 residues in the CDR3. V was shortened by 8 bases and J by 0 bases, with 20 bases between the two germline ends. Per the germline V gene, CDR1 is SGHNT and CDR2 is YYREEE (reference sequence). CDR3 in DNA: TGTGCCAGTCGTAGTGGTGGAACCTCGTACCAAGAGACCCAGTACTTC. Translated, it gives CASRSGGTSYQETQYF.

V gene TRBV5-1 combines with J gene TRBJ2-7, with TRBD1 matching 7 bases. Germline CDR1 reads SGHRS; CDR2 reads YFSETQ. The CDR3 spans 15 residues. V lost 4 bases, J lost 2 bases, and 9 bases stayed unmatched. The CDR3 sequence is CASSPRQGTAYEQYF. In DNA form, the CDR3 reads TGCGCCAGCAGCCCTCGACAGGGAACCGCCTACGAGCAGTACTTC.

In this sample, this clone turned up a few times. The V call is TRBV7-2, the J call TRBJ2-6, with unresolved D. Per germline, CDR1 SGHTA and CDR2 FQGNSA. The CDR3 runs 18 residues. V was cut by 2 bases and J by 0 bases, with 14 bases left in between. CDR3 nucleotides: TGTGCCAGCAGCTTAACCTCCGGAAGCTCCTCTGGGGCCAACGTCCTGACTTTC. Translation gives CASSLTSGSSSGANVLTF.

The CDR3 loop is CASSRSGSRADTQYF. The CDR3, as DNA: TGTGCCAGCAGCCGGAGCGGGAGTAGGGCAGATACGCAGTATTTT. The gene calls are TRBV13 and TRBJ2-3, with 8 bases matching TRBD2. V trimming: 5 bases; J trimming: 4 bases; junction bases outside the gene matches: 8. CDR1 PRHDT and CDR2 FYEKMQ come from the germline V gene (reference sequence). CDR3 length equals 15 residues.

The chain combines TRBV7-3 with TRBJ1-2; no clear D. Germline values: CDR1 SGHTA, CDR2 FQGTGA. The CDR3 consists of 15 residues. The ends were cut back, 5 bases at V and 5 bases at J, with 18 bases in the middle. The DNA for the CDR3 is TGTGCCAGCAGCCCTAGGGCCGGAGTGGGTTATGGCTACACCTTC. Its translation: CASSPRAGVGYGYTF.

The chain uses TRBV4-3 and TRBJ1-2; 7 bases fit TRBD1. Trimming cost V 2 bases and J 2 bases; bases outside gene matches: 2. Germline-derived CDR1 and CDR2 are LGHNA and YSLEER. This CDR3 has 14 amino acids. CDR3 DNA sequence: TGCGCCAGCAGCCAAAGACAGGGCAACTATGGCTACACCTTC. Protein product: CASSQRQGNYGYTF.

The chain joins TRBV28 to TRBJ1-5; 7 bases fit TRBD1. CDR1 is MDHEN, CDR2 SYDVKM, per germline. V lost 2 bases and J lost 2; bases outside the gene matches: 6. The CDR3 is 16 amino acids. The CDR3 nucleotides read TGTGCCAGCAGTTTAAGACGGCAGGGGGGCAATCAGCCCCAGCATTTT. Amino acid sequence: CASSLRRQGGNQPQHF.

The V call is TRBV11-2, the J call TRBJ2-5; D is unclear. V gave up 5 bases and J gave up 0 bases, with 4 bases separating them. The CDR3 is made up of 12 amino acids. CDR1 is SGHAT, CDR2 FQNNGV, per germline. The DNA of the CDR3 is TGTGCCAGCAGCAAGTACCAAGAGACCCAGTACTTC. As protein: CASSKYQETQYF.

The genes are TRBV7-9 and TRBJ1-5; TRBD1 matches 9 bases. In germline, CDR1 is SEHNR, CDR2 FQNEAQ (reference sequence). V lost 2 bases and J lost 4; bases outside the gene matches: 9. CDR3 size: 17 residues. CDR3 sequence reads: CASSLNGRGTGNQPQHF. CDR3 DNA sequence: TGTGCCAGCAGCTTAAACGGGCGGGGGACAGGGAATCAGCCCCAGCATTTT.

DNA for the CDR3: TGTGCCAGCAGTGAACTCGCCACAGGAAAGGACACCTTC. Its protein product is CASSELATGKDTF. This chain connects TRBV6-1 to TRBJ1-2, with D perhaps matching TRBD1 (5 bases). V lost 2 bases, J lost 12 bases, and 16 bases lay in between. The CDR3 loop spans 13 amino acids. The germline V gene encodes CDR1 MNHNS and CDR2 SASEGT.

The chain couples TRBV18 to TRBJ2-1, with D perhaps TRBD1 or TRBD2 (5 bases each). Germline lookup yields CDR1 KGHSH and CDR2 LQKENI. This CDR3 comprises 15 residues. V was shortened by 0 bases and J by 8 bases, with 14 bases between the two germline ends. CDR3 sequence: CASSPPGAAGDEQFF. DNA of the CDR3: TGTGCCAGCTCACCACCCGGGGCGGCTGGTGATGAGCAGTTCTTC. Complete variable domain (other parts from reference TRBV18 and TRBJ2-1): NAGVMQNPRHLVRRRGQEARLRCSPMKGHSHVYWYRQLPEEGLKFMVYLQKENIIDESGMPKERFSAEFPKEGPSILRIQQVVRGDSAAYFCASSPPGAAGDEQFFGPGTRLTVL.

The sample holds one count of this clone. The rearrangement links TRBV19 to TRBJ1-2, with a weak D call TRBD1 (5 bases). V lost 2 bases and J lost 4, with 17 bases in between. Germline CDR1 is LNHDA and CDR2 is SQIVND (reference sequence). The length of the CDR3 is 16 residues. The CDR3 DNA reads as TGTGCCAGTAGTATATGGGGGTCGGACGCACGCTATGGCTACACCTTC. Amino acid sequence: CASSIWGSDARYGYTF.

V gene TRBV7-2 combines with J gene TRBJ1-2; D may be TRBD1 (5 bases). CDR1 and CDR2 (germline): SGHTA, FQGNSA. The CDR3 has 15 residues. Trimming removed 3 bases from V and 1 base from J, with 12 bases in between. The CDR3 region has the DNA TGTGCCAGCAGCTTGGGTCCCGGGGGTAACTATGGCTACACCTTC. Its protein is CASSLGPGGNYGYTF.

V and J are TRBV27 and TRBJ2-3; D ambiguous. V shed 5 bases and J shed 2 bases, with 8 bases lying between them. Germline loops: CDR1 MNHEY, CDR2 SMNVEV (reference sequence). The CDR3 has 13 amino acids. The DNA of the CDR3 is TGTGCCAGCAGTCCACGCATCACAGATACGCAGTATTTT. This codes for CASSPRITDTQYF.

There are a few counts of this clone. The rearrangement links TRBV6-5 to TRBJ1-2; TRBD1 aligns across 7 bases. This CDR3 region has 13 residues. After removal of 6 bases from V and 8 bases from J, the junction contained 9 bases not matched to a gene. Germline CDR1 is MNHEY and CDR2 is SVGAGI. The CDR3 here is CASSYGTAGGYTF. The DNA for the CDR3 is TGTGCCAGCAGCTATGGGACAGCGGGCGGCTACACCTTC.

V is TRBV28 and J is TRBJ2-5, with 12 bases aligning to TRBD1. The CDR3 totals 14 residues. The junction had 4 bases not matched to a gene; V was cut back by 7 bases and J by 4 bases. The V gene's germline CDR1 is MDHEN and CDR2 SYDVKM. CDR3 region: CASTRDRGRETQYF. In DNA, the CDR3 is TGTGCCAGCACACGGGACAGGGGGCGAGAGACCCAGTACTTC.

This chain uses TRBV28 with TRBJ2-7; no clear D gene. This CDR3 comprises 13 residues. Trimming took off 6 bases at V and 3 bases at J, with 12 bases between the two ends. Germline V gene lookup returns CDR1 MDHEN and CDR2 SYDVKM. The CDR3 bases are TGTGCCAGCAGCTCCGGCAGGAACTACGAGCAGTACTTC. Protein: CASSSGRNYEQYF.

The CDR3 is CASRIRSWYGYTF. In DNA, the CDR3 is TGTGCCTCCCGGATCCGTTCGTGGTATGGCTACACCTTC. The J gene is TRBJ1-2, the V gene TRBV10-3, with D unresolved. The CDR3 loop spans 13 amino acids. CDR1 is ENHRY, CDR2 SYGVKD, per germline. V was pared by 11 bases and J by 5 bases, with 18 bases between.

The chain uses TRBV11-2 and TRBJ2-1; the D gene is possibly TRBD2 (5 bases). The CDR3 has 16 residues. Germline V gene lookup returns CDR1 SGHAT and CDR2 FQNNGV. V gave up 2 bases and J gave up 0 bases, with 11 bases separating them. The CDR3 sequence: CASSLRADPSYNEQFF. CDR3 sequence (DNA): TGTGCCAGCAGCTTAAGAGCGGACCCCTCCTACAATGAGCAGTTCTTC.

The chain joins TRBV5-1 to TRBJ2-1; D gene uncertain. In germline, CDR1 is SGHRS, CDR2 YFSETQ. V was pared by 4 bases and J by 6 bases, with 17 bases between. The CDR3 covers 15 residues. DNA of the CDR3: TGCGCCAGCAGCGCGATCAGCGCCTCGGGCAATGAGCAGTTCTTC. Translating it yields CASSAISASGNEQFF.

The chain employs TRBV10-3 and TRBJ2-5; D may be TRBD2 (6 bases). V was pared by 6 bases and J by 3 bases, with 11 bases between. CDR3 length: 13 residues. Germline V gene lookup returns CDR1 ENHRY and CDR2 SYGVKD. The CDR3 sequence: CAIRRDWKETQYF. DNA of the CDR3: TGTGCCATCAGGAGGGACTGGAAAGAGACCCAGTACTTC.